These 25 T cell receptor beta chains originate from one sample sequenced in a study of blood T cell repertoires in COVID-19. Data came from immunoSEQ multiplex PCR; TCRdb stores just in-frame clones and leaves some out. The data contain about 360,000 clones, around 87% of them singletons. Source material: PBMCs or T cells enriched from blood (not recorded which). These receptors were taken from a man aged 25-45 years who had recovered from COVID-19.

The genes are TRBV6-1 and TRBJ1-2; 7 nucleotides align to TRBD1. The CDR3 is made up of 14 amino acids. The germline V gene has CDR1 MNHNS and CDR2 SASEGT. With V trimmed by 3 bases and J by 5 bases, 6 bases remained unmatched. CDR3 DNA: TGTGCCAGCAGTGAGAACAGGGGACGGTATGGCTACACCTTC. Its translation is CASSENRGRYGYTF.

This chain connects TRBV12-3 or TRBV12-4 to TRBJ2-3, with TRBD2 matching 7 bases. Unmatched junction bases numbered 5, after V lost 6 bases and J lost 5 bases. This CDR3 is built from 13 residues. CDR3 DNA sequence: TGTGCCAGCAGCGGGGGAGGGAAAGATACGCAGTATTTT. It codes for CASSGGGKDTQYF.

In DNA form, the CDR3 reads TGTGCCAGCACTCAATGGGGGGGGTCTGGCTACACCTTC. Translating it yields CASTQWGGSGYTF. This chain joins TRBV6-5 and TRBJ1-2; TRBD1 is a possible D gene (5 bases). Trimming left V 7 bases short and J 7 bases short, with 16 bases between. The length of the CDR3 is 13 residues. The V gene's germline CDR1 is MNHEY and CDR2 SVGAGI.

V gene TRBV3-1 (or the pseudogene TRBV3-2) combines with J gene TRBJ2-3; 7 positions match TRBD1. The CDR3 sequence is 13 residues long. Unmatched junction bases numbered 6, after V lost 8 bases and J lost 4 bases. CDR1 LGHDT and CDR2 YNNKEL come from the germline V gene (reference sequence). DNA for the CDR3: TGTGCCAGCGGTCCCCAGGGGGCAGATACGCAGTATTTT. Protein product: CASGPQGADTQYF.

This chain connects TRBV7-6 to TRBJ1-6, with a possible D match to TRBD1 (6 bases). The V end lost 5 bases, the J end lost 9 bases, and 17 bases lay between the germline ends. The germline V gene encodes CDR1 SGHVS and CDR2 FNYEAQ. The CDR3 is made up of 15 amino acids. As DNA, the CDR3 is TGTGCCAGCAGCGTTAACAGGGATGAGCGTTCACCCCTCCACTTT. Protein sequence: CASSVNRDERSPLHF.

The genes are TRBV3-1 (or the pseudogene TRBV3-2) and TRBJ1-5; D is unresolved. The CDR3 spans 15 residues. The V and J ends lost 4 bases and 1 base respectively, with 11 bases between them. From germline, CDR1 is LGHDT and CDR2 YNNKEL (reference sequence). The CDR3 region has the DNA TGTGCCAGCAGCCTAGGGAGTTTAAGCAATCAGCCCCAGCATTTT. Its protein is CASSLGSLSNQPQHF.

The chain combines TRBV5-1 with TRBJ1-1; maybe TRBD1 (6 bases). The CDR3 runs to 14 residues. The V end was cut by 0 bases, the J end by 4 bases, with 10 bases between. Germline CDR1 and CDR2: SGHRS and YFSETQ. CDR3 amino acids: CASSLAGQRTEAFF. The CDR3 coding sequence is TGCGCCAGCAGCTTGGCTGGACAGCGCACTGAAGCTTTCTTT.

A few counts support this clone. The V call is TRBV6-2 or TRBV6-3, the J call TRBJ2-7, with D tentatively TRBD2 (6 bases). Germline lookup yields CDR1 MNHEY and CDR2 SVGEGT. The CDR3 sequence is 15 residues long. Trimming pared 5 bases from V and 2 bases from J, leaving 16 bases between. The CDR3 nucleotides are TGTGCCAGCAGTCCGAAGGGGCGGGGTACCTACGAGCAGTACTTC. Its protein product is CASSPKGRGTYEQYF.

The CDR3 protein is CASRKDRVLGEAFF. DNA of the CDR3: TGTGCCAGCAGAAAAGACAGGGTTTTAGGGGAAGCTTTCTTT. The V and J genes are TRBV7-2 and TRBJ1-1; 7 bases agree with TRBD1. V lost 6 bases to trimming and J lost 8 bases; unmatched junction nucleotides: 12. This CDR3 is built from 14 residues. The germline V gene has CDR1 SGHTA and CDR2 FQGNSA.

This clone appeared once. This chain's CDR3 is CASSATSGGHSSYNEQFF. The CDR3 nucleotides are TGCGCCAGCAGTGCGACTAGCGGGGGGCACAGCTCCTACAATGAGCAGTTCTTC. The chain joins TRBV10-1 to TRBJ2-1, with TRBD2 matching over 13 bases. Trimming took 4 bases from V and 0 from J; bases not matched to a gene: 6. The CDR3 is made up of 18 amino acids. The germline CDR1 and CDR2 sequences are WNHNN and SYGVQD (reference sequence).

The V gene is TRBV19, the J gene TRBJ1-5; weak D call: TRBD1 (5 bases). V lost 9 bases and J 6 bases, leaving 24 bases between the germline ends. Germline V lookup: CDR1 LNHDA, CDR2 SQIVND (reference sequence). This CDR3 has 16 residues. The CDR3 coding sequence is TGTGCCAGCCATCGGGGGGAGGGGCGACCCGGTCAGCCCCAGCATTTT. Residues: CASHRGEGRPGQPQHF.

The CDR3 here is CASSAIQGVGNTGELFF. CDR3 in DNA: TGTGCCAGCAGTGCGATACAGGGGGTGGGGAACACCGGGGAGCTGTTTTTT. The chain has TRBV27 and TRBJ2-2; 8 bases are shared with TRBD1. V gave up 5 bases and J gave up 1 base; unmatched junction bases: 9. CDR3 length: 17 residues. Per the germline V gene, CDR1 is MNHEY and CDR2 is SMNVEV (reference sequence).

The rearrangement links TRBV30 to TRBJ1-2; the D gene is possibly TRBD1 (6 bases). The ends were cut back, 6 bases at V and 6 bases at J, with 20 bases in the middle. The CDR3 loop spans 14 amino acids. Germline V gives CDR1 GTSNPN, CDR2 SVGIG (reference sequence). CDR3 DNA: TGTGCCTGTCCCGACAGGCTGAAAACGCATGGCTACACCTTC. Translating it yields CACPDRLKTHGYTF.

Relative to its sample, this clone is medium-sized. The V call is TRBV7-8, the J call TRBJ2-7, with 8 positions matching TRBD2. Unmatched junction bases numbered 18, after V lost 7 bases and J lost 4 bases. The length of the CDR3 is 17 residues. Per the germline V gene, CDR1 is SGHVS and CDR2 is FQNEAQ. CDR3 DNA sequence: TGTGCCAGCACGTTAACTAGCGGCTCAATGGGGCTTTACGAGCAGTACTTC. The encoded protein is CASTLTSGSMGLYEQYF.

The J gene is TRBJ1-4, the V gene TRBV9; no definite D call. Trimming took 7 bases from V and 5 from J, leaving 6 bases between them. The V gene's germline CDR1 is SGDLS and CDR2 YYNGEE. CDR3 length: 11 residues. As DNA, the CDR3 is TGTGCCAGCGGCCAGAATGAAAAACTGTTTTTT. It yields the protein CASGQNEKLFF.

As regards this clone: Because the CDR3 is missing its conserved closing phenylalanine or tryptophan, this is likely a read error. No DNA is shown, since the ends of the CDR3 on it are uncertain; the CDR3 is the one TCRdb lists. The chain joins TRBV6-5 to TRBJ1-1; TRBD1 is the table's D call and was not checked against the DNA. Germline CDR1 MNHEY, CDR2 SVGAGI. Including both end residues, the CDR3 is 11 amino acids long. The CDR3 here is CASSSGTPVRL.

This clone was counted a few times. The V and J genes are TRBV7-9 and TRBJ2-3; tentatively, D is TRBD1 (6 bases). The CDR3 runs to 14 residues. From germline, CDR1 is SEHNR and CDR2 FQNEAQ (reference sequence). V was cut by 5 bases and J by 4 bases, with 13 bases left in between. CDR3 nucleotides: TGTGCCAGCAGCACTCGGGACAACGCAGATACGCAGTATTTT. Amino acid sequence: CASSTRDNADTQYF.

Only one count was recorded for this clone. Other DNA sequences in the same sample also yield this CDR3. V gene TRBV5-1 combines with J gene TRBJ2-3, with TRBD1 identical over 9 bases. CDR3 size: 15 residues. Germline-derived CDR1 and CDR2 are SGHRS and YFSETQ. Trimming cost V 2 bases and J 0 bases; bases outside gene matches: 1. The CDR3 loop is CASSFGQGSTDTQYF. CDR3 DNA: TGCGCCAGCAGCTTCGGACAGGGGAGCACAGATACGCAGTATTTT.

The V call is TRBV6-5, the J call TRBJ2-7; possibly TRBD1 for D (5 bases). Trimming cost V 5 bases and J 7 bases, with 15 bases left between them. Germline CDR1 MNHEY, CDR2 SVGAGI. The CDR3 length is 13 residues. CDR3 protein: CASSRQTPGEQYF. The CDR3 region has the DNA TGTGCCAGCAGTCGACAGACCCCTGGTGAGCAGTACTTC.

This clone was counted between two and nine times. The junction departs from the called germline gene at one end, perhaps through a read error. CDR3 sequence (DNA): TGTGCCAGCAGCCGGGGCGTGGACAGGATTTCCTTC. Translated: CASSRGVDRISF. This chain joins TRBV11-2 and TRBJ1-2, with 7 bases matching TRBD1. The CDR3 consists of 12 residues. Germline CDR1 and CDR2: SGHAT and FQNNGV.

The V gene is TRBV6-2 or TRBV6-3, the J gene TRBJ1-1, with D perhaps TRBD1 (5 bases). With 3 bases removed from V and 1 base from J, the gap between germline ends came to 9 bases. CDR3 length: 14 amino acids. In germline, CDR1 is MNHEY, CDR2 SVGEGT. The CDR3 loop reads CASSYRTRNTEAFF. The CDR3 bases are TGTGCCAGCAGTTATCGGACAAGGAACACTGAAGCTTTCTTT.

The rearrangement uses TRBV10-2 and TRBJ1-1; D is unclear. Germline V gives CDR1 WSHSY, CDR2 SAAADI. This CDR3 has 15 residues. V was clipped by 0 bases and J by 5 bases, with 13 bases between them. CDR3 DNA: TGCGCCAGCAGTGAGTCCTTAACACGGGAGACTGAAGCTTTCTTT. Its translation is CASSESLTRETEAFF.

The rearrangement uses TRBV19 and TRBJ2-1; 10 nucleotides align to TRBD2. Trimming took 5 bases from V and 10 from J; bases not matched to a gene: 5. The CDR3 is made up of 13 amino acids. Germline V gene lookup returns CDR1 LNHDA and CDR2 SQIVND (reference sequence). The CDR3 DNA reads as TGTGCCAGTAGTTACCTTAGCGGGGGGGAGCAGTTCTTC. This sequence encodes CASSYLSGGEQFF.

The V call is TRBV9, the J call TRBJ1-5; D perhaps matches TRBD1 (5 bases). The CDR3 contains 15 residues. Germline values: CDR1 SGDLS, CDR2 YYNGEE. V was pared by 3 bases and J by 3 bases, with 13 bases between. The CDR3 nucleotides are TGTGCCAGCAGCGAGGGAGGGGACCTCAATCAGCCCCAGCATTTT. Translated, it gives CASSEGGDLNQPQHF.

The table lists this clone with a count of one. V is TRBV21-1 and J is TRBJ1-2; the listed D gene, TRBD1, was not tested against the DNA. TRBV21-1 represents a pseudogene. This CDR3 has 15 residues. The CDR3: CASSKRDRGRDGYTF. For the CDR3, the DNA is TGTGCCAGCAGCAAAAGGGACAGGGGTCGGGATGGCTACACCTTC.